Below, 16 T cell receptor beta chains from the same sample are listed, as sequenced in a study of blood T cells in healthy people across ages. Primed by a sample-barcoded 5' primer and a J-beta primer mix, a second PCR proceeded for roughly 6 to 12 cycles. TCRdb re-called the 5' RACE reads with MiXCR, one entry per CDR3 protein. The sample shows almost 800,000 distinct CDR3 sequences, nearly 60% of them seen only once. What was sequenced was blood. The receptor set was obtained from a man aged 30-40 years in good health.

The rearrangement links TRBV12-3 or TRBV12-4 to TRBJ2-7, with 7 bases identical to TRBD1. The CDR3 is 13 residues long. Trimming took 7 bases from V and 4 from J; bases not matched to a gene: 7. The CDR3 loop reads CASKQGTNYEQYF. For the CDR3, the DNA is TGTGCCAGCAAACAGGGGACAAATTACGAGCAGTACTTC.

The rearrangement links TRBV7-2 to TRBJ1-3, with a weak D call TRBD1 (5 bases). The ends were cut back, 3 bases at V and 8 bases at J, with 20 bases in the middle. The CDR3 is 16 amino acids. Germline V CDR1 and CDR2: SGHTA, FQGNSA. The CDR3 reads CASSFISGGIWDTIYF. The CDR3 region has the DNA TGTGCCAGCAGCTTCATAAGTGGGGGGATTTGGGACACCATATATTTT.

V is TRBV11-2 and J is TRBJ2-7; possibly TRBD1 for D (5 bases). CDR1 is SGHAT and CDR2 is FQNNGV in the germline V gene. Trimming cost V 1 base and J 2 bases, with 12 bases left between them. The CDR3 sequence is 15 residues long. CDR3 nucleotides: TGTGCCAGCAGCTTAGGGGGCGGAAAAGCCTACGAGCAGTACTTC. Amino acid sequence: CASSLGGGKAYEQYF.

The genes are TRBV4-1 and TRBJ2-4, with D unclear. CDR1 and CDR2 from the germline V gene are MGHRA and YSYEKL. This CDR3 is 12 amino acids long. V lost 2 bases and J lost 15, with 14 bases in between. The DNA of the CDR3 is TGCGCCAGCAGCCAAAAGGTCGGCAGAAGGTACTTC. It specifies CASSQKVGRRYF.

This clonotype came up a few times. V is TRBV29-1 and J is TRBJ2-3; TRBD2 might be the D (7 bases). CDR1 SQVTM and CDR2 ANQGSEA come from the germline V gene. V lost 7 bases, J lost 6 bases, and 17 bases lay in between. The CDR3 contains 13 residues. This CDR3 is CSATTGGRDTQYF. As DNA, the CDR3 is TGCAGCGCGACCACCGGGGGGCGGGATACGCAGTATTTT.

The V and J genes are TRBV12-3 or TRBV12-4 and TRBJ2-1, with 10 bases lining up with TRBD2. V shed 6 bases, J shed 4 bases, and the junction held 3 bases outside the gene matches. The CDR3 consists of 14 residues. The CDR3 DNA is TGTGCCAGCAGGTATAGCGGGGGGTACAATGAGCAGTTCTTC. Translated: CASRYSGGYNEQFF.

The gene calls are TRBV16 and TRBJ2-1, with D hard to call. CDR1 is KGHSY, CDR2 FQNENV, per germline. The CDR3 consists of 12 residues. Trimming removed 4 bases from V and 14 bases from J, with 15 bases in between. CDR3 protein: CASSLDQAVEFF. The CDR3 DNA reads TGTGCCAGCAGCCTGGATCAGGCCGTGGAGTTCTTC.

Of note for this clonotype: Possible read error: a much larger clone is one base away. This rearrangement joins TRBV13 to TRBJ2-1; TRBD2 aligns across 9 bases. Looked up from germline, CDR1 is PRHDT and CDR2 is FYEKMQ (reference sequence). This CDR3 region has 15 residues. The DNA of the CDR3 is TGTGCCGGCAGCCCCGGACTAGCGTCAGCCAATGAGCAGTTCTTC. Its protein product is CAGSPGLASANEQFF.

The rearrangement links TRBV5-1 to TRBJ2-4; D may be TRBD2 (5 bases). The J call may be faulty, since TRBJ2-7 better matches the DNA end. CDR1 and CDR2 (germline): SGHRS, YFSETQ. There are 15 residues in the CDR3. The CDR3 sequence: CASTAGELRASEQYF. The CDR3 coding sequence is TGCGCCAGCACCGCCGGGGAACTACGTGCCTCCGAGCAGTACTTC.

The rearrangement joins TRBV5-5 to TRBJ1-1; D gene ambiguous. This CDR3 has 15 amino acids. Trimming cost V 6 bases and J 0 bases, with 15 bases left between them. The germline V gene has CDR1 SGHKS and CDR2 YYEKEE (reference sequence). The CDR3 sequence is CASKAWSSLNTEAFF. As DNA, the CDR3 is TGTGCCAGCAAAGCTTGGAGCTCCCTGAACACTGAAGCTTTCTTT.

The chain joins TRBV14 to TRBJ2-3; TRBD2 is a possible D gene (5 bases). The germline V and J ends were trimmed by 2 bases and 3 bases, with 15 bases remaining between them. Germline CDR1 SGHDN, CDR2 FVKESK. The CDR3 sequence is 16 residues long. Written as DNA, the CDR3 is TGTGCCAGCAGCCAAAAGAGGAGGAGCGCGACAGATACGCAGTATTTT. Translating gives CASSQKRRSATDTQYF.

The CDR3 bases are TGTGCCAGCTCACCAGACAGGGATGGCTACACCTTC. It specifies CASSPDRDGYTF. The chain uses TRBV18 and TRBJ1-2, with 7 positions matching TRBD1. The CDR3 contains 12 residues. The germline CDR1 and CDR2 sequences are KGHSH and LQKENI. The V gene end was trimmed by 2 bases and the J gene end by 6 bases; junction bases not matched to a gene: 0.

The table lists this clonotype with a few counts. The chain uses TRBV20-1 and TRBJ2-5, with D possibly being TRBD2 (6 bases). The CDR3 loop spans 13 amino acids. The V end was cut by 4 bases, the J end by 4 bases, with 13 bases between. In germline, CDR1 is DFQATT, CDR2 SNEGSKA (reference sequence). CDR3 coding DNA: TGCAGTGCTACCCACGGACTACTAGAGACCCAGTACTTC. Translating it yields CSATHGLLETQYF.

This clonotype appeared a single time. The V and J genes are TRBV5-6 and TRBJ2-1; D tentatively reads TRBD1 or TRBD2 (5 bases each). The CDR3 is 14 amino acids. Germline V gene sequence: CDR1 SGHDT, CDR2 YYEEEE. Trimming pared 7 bases from V and 1 base from J, leaving 12 bases between. CDR3 nucleotides: TGTGCCAGCGGGAACGGGGCTTCCTACAATGAGCAGTTCTTC. Translated, it gives CASGNGASYNEQFF.

The chain uses TRBV5-1 and TRBJ2-6; no firm D call. CDR1 and CDR2 (germline): SGHRS, YFSETQ. The CDR3 sequence is 15 residues long. The V and J ends lost 2 bases and 4 bases respectively, with 10 bases between them. CDR3 in amino acids: CASSFFGSGANVLTF. CDR3 sequence (DNA): TGCGCCAGCAGCTTTTTCGGGTCAGGGGCCAACGTCCTGACTTTC.

This clonotype was recorded a few times. V and J are TRBV20-1 and TRBJ2-7, with 8 bases aligning to TRBD2. The germline CDR1 and CDR2 sequences are DFQATT and SNEGSKA (reference sequence). V gave up 2 bases and J gave up 4 bases; unmatched junction bases: 7. The CDR3 has 14 residues. CDR3 sequence: CSARNRGGPYEQYF. The CDR3 bases are TGCAGTGCTAGAAACCGCGGGGGGCCTTACGAGCAGTACTTC.